Here is one T cell receptor beta chain with its context. This sample is part of a study of blood T cell repertoires in COVID-19. Across the whole study: From T cells, B-cell-depleted T cells, or PBMCs came the material, which was cDNA or gDNA.

Those enrolled in Seattle joined during active infection and were followed longitudinally afterward. Profiling relied on immunoSEQ multiplex PCR, and the TCRdb table lists in-frame clones only, not all of them. The sample shows roughly 340,000 clones, 87% of them seen only once. Germline assignment: CDR1 SGHRS and CDR2 YFSETQ. This CDR3 region has 15 residues. The junction had 6 bases not matched to a gene; V was cut back by 4 bases and J by 5 bases. Material: peripheral blood. The TCR originated in a woman in her 50s with COVID-19, enrolled during active disease. The rearrangement joins TRBV5-1 to TRBJ2-3; 11 bases are a match to TRBD2. In DNA, the CDR3 is TGCGCCAGCAGCCTTAGCGGGAGGGTGATAGATACGCAGTATTTT. Residues: CASSLSGRVIDTQYF.